This is a list of T cell receptor beta chains from one sample in a study of shared clonotypes between healthy human individuals. Generated by immunoSEQ multiplex PCR, the TCRdb table keeps only in-frame clones and is missing some. Altogether a few hundred thousand clones are present, about 65% being singletons, with the ten largest covering around 10%. The sequencing input was memory CD4+ T cells sorted from blood. The receptors here all came from a man aged 25 to 40 in good health. The CDR3 runs from the conserved cysteine through the conserved F or W. The D gene is left open where the match is weak. The size of a clone is reported for some rows only, either as once, few or many, or as a class for expanded clones.

d_call	clone_size	v_call	j_call	cdr3_nt	cdr3_aa
TRBD1	-	TRBV19	TRBJ2-2	TGTGCCAGTAGGCGGACAGGGGGCGGTAAACGTACCGGGGAGCTGTTTTTT	CASRRTGGGKRTGELFF
TRBD2	-	TRBV15	TRBJ2-1	TGTGCCACCAGCCGAGTCGGGACTAGCGGGGGCAGCTCCTACAATGAGCAGTTCTTC	CATSRVGTSGGSSYNEQFF
TRBD1	-	TRBV10-3	TRBJ2-3	TGTGCCGGGAGGACAGGGGGCATGCCAGATACGCAGTATTTT	CAGRTGGMPDTQYF
TRBD1	-	TRBV28	TRBJ2-1	TGTGCCAGCAGTTTATTAGGTAGGACAGGGAGGTATGAGCAGTTCTTC	CASSLLGRTGRYEQFF
-	-	TRBV21-1	TRBJ1-5	TGTGCCAGCAGCAAATCCACACCTAAAGAACCGGGACTATCAATGTTCCTATTT	CASSKSTPKEPGLSMFLF
TRBD1	-	TRBV29-1	TRBJ2-7	TGCAGCGTAGGGGGCGACGAGCAGTACTTC	CSVGGDEQYF
-	-	TRBV30	TRBJ2-6	TGTGCTCGCCACGACCGATCTGGGGCCAACGTCCTGACTTTC	CARHDRSGANVLTF
-	-	TRBV21-1	TRBJ1-4	TGTGCCAGCAGCAAAGGAGGGTCCCCTAATGAAAAACTGTTTTTT	CASSKGGSPNEKLFF
-	-	TRBV27	TRBJ1-4	TGTGCCAGCAGTTCGTTGGGGACTAATGAAAAACTGTTTTTT	CASSSLGTNEKLFF
-	few	TRBV25-1	TRBJ1-5	TGTGCCAGCAGTGAATTTACCCGAGGCGTTCAGCCCCAGCATTTT	CASSEFTRGVQPQHF
TRBD1	-	TRBV7-9	TRBJ1-3	TGTGCCAGCAGCCTTGGACAGGAAAACACCATATATTTT	CASSLGQENTIYF
TRBD1	-	TRBV5-6	TRBJ2-7	TGTGCCAGCAGCCCGCGACTGCTGGGGACAGCACGATACGAGCAGTACTTC	CASSPRLLGTARYEQYF
-	-	TRBV7-2	TRBJ1-1	TGTGCCAGCAGCTTAGTGGTCAGCTCTAATGAAGCTTTCTTT	CASSLVVSSNEAFF
-	-	TRBV7-2	TRBJ2-7	TGTGCCAGCAGCTTAGGGGGTGCGCCAGGGACTTACGAGCAGTACTTC	CASSLGGAPGTYEQYF
TRBD2	-	TRBV30	TRBJ2-3	TGTGCCTGGAGTAGCGGGGGGACAGATACGCAGTATTTT	CAWSSGGTDTQYF
TRBD2	-	TRBV6-6	TRBJ2-2	TGTGCCAGCGTAGCGGGAGTGATCGGGGAGCTGTTTTTT	CASVAGVIGELFF